The next 2 T cell receptor beta chains were all read from a single sample in a study of cytomegalovirus exposure and HLA in healthy donors. Profiling relied on immunoSEQ multiplex PCR, and the TCRdb table lists in-frame clones only, not all of them. In the table there are tens of thousands of clones, about 97% of which are singletons. Sequenced sample: PBMCs. These receptor sequences come from a woman under 30 in good health and CMV-seropositive.

This chain uses TRBV10-1 with TRBJ2-3; no definite D call. Trimming pared 0 bases from V and 2 bases from J, leaving 6 bases between. This CDR3 has 14 amino acids. CDR1 is WNHNN and CDR2 is SYGVQD in the germline V gene (reference sequence). CDR3 sequence: CASSESYSTDTQYF. CDR3 in DNA: TGCGCCAGCAGTGAGTCGTACTCCACAGATACGCAGTATTTT.

The chain carries TRBV5-6 and TRBJ2-7; TRBD1 aligns across 7 bases. V shed 1 base and J 1 base; nucleotides not matched to a gene: 5. Germline loops: CDR1 SGHDT, CDR2 YYEEEE. The CDR3 contains 15 residues. In DNA form, the CDR3 reads TGTGCCAGCAGCTTGAGTGGGACAGCTTCCTACGAGCAGTACTTC. Translation gives CASSLSGTASYEQYF.